The T cell receptor (beta chain) described here comes from a study of human versus mouse CDR3 diversity and MHC coevolution. Regarding this clone: The antigen is unknown.

CDR1 and CDR2 from the germline V gene are LNHDA and SQIVND (reference sequence). This CDR3 is 16 amino acids long. Trimming removed 1 base from V and 0 bases from J; junction bases left unmatched: 4. Using immunoSEQ multiplex PCR, the repertoire was profiled, and TCRdb retains in-frame clones only, with some absent. The repertoire holds about 60,000 clones, roughly 93% seen once, with 18% in the top ten. Study conclusions and caveats: Mice had fewer CDR3 deletions and insertions than humans on average.

This TCR was recovered from a person in their sixties or seventies in good health. J is TRBJ2-3 and V is TRBV19; 7 bases fit TRBD2. The sequenced sample was naive CD4+ T cells from blood. The subset was: CD45RO-negative CD62L-positive naive CD4 T cells. The CDR3 bases are TGTGCCAGTAGTATAGTAGGTAGCGGGAGCACAGATACGCAGTATTTT. Its protein is CASSIVGSGSTDTQYF.